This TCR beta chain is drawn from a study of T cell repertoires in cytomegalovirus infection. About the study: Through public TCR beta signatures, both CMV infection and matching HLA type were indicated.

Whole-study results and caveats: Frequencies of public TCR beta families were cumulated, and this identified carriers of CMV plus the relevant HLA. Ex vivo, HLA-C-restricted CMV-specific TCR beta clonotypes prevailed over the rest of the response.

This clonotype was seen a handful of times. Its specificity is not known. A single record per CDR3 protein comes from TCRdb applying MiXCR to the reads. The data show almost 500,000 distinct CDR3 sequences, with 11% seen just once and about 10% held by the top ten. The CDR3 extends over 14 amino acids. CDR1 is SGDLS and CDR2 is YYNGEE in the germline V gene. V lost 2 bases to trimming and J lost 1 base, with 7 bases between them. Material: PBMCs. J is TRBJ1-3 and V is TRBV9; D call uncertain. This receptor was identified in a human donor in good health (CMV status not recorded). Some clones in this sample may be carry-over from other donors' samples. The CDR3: CASSVRTSGNTIYF. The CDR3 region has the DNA TGTGCCAGCAGCGTCAGGACGTCTGGAAACACCATATATTTT. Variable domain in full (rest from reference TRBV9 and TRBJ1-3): DSGVTQTPKHLITATGQRVTLRCSPRSGDLSVYWYQQSLDQGLQFLIQYYNGEERAKGNILERFSAQQFPDLHSELNLSSLELGDSALYFCASSVRTSGNTIYFGEGSWLTVV.